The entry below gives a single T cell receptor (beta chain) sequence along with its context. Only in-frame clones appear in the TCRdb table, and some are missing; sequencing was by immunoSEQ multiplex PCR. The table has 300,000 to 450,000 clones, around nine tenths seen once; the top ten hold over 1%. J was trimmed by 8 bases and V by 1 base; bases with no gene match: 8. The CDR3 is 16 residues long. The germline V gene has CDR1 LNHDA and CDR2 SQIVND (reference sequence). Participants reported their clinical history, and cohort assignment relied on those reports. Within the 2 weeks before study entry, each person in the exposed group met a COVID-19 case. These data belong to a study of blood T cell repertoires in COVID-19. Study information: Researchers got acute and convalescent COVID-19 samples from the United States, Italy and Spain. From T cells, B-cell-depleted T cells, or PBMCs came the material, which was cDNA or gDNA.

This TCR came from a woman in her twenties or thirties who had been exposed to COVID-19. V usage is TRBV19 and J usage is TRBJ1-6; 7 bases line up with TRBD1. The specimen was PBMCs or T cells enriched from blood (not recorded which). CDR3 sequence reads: CASSIVRGTVYSPLHF. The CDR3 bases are TGTGCCAGTAGTATAGTTCGCGGGACAGTTTATTCACCCCTCCACTTT.